This T cell receptor (beta chain) stems from a study of CD8 T cells in Susac syndrome. This CDR3 is built from 13 residues. Between the trimmed V and J ends, which lost 3 bases and 10 bases, there was a span of 16 bases. CDR1 is SQVTM, CDR2 ANQGSEA, per germline. The RNA input was about 0.5 to 1 ug, and it was reverse transcribed with random hexamers. Via MiXCR, TCRdb re-called the immunoSEQ multiplex PCR reads, giving one row per CDR3 protein. Of about 140,000 distinct CDR3 sequences listed, 95% are singletons. The material sequenced was CD8+ T cells from PBMCs. This receptor was obtained from a human donor with Susac syndrome. The J gene is TRBJ2-1, the V gene TRBV29-1, with D tentatively TRBD1 or TRBD2 (5 bases each). The CDR3 sequence is CSVEGDPAGEQFF. CDR3 bases: TGCAGCGTTGAGGGGGACCCCGCCGGGGAGCAGTTCTTC.